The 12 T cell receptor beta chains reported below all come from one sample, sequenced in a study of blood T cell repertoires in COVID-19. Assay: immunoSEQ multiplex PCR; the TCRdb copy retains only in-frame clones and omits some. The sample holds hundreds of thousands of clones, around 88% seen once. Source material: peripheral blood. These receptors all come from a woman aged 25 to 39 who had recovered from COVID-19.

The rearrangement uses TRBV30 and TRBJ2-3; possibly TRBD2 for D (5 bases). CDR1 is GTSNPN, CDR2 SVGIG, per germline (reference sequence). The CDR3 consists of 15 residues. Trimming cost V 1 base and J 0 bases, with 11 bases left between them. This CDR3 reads CAWSDKEESTDTQYF. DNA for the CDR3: TGTGCCTGGAGTGACAAGGAGGAAAGCACAGATACGCAGTATTTT.

CDR3 nucleotides: TGCGCCAGCAGCCAAGGCCCAACAGCTAATCAGCCCCAGCATTTT. Its translation is CASSQGPTANQPQHF. This sequence joins TRBV4-1 and TRBJ1-5; no firm D call. CDR1 is MGHRA and CDR2 is YSYEKL in the germline V gene. The germline V and J ends were trimmed by 1 base and 4 bases, with 11 bases remaining between them. The CDR3 length is 15 residues.

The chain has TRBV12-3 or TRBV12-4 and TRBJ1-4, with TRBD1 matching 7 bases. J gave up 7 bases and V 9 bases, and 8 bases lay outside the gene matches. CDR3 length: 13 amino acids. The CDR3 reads CASTGAVVEKLFF. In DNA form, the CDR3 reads TGTGCCAGTACAGGGGCCGTAGTTGAAAAACTGTTTTTT.

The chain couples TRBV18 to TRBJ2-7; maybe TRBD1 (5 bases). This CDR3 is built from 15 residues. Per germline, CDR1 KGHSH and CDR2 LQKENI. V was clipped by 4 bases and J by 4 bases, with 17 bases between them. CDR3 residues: CASSLENTGIYEQYF. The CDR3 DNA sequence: TGTGCCAGCTCACTCGAAAATACAGGTATATACGAGCAGTACTTC. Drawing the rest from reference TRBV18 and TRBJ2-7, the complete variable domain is NAGVMQNPRHLVRRRGQEARLRCSPMKGHSHVYWYRQLPEEGLKFMVYLQKENIIDESGMPKERFSAEFPKEGPSILRIQQVVRGDSAAYFCASSLENTGIYEQYFGPGTRLTVT.

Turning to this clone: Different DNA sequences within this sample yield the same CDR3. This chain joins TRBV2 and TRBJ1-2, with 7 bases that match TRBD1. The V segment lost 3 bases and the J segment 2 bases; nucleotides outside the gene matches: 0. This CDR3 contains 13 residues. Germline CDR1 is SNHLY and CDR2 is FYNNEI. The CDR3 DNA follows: TGTGCCAGCAGTGAGACAGGGAACTATGGCTACACCTTC. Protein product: CASSETGNYGYTF.

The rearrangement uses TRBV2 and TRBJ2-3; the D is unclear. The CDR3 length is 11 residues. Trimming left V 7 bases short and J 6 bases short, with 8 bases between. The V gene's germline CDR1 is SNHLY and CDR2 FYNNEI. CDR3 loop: CASTQVDTQYF. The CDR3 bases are TGTGCCAGCACCCAGGTGGATACGCAGTATTTT.

The CDR3 spells CASSSRLTMNTEAFF. The CDR3 DNA reads TGTGCCAGCAGTTCTCGACTGACTATGAACACTGAAGCTTTCTTT. The chain links TRBV6-5 to TRBJ1-1, with D uncertain. CDR3 length equals 15 residues. Trimming removed 4 bases from V and 0 bases from J, with 12 bases in between. CDR1 and CDR2 from the germline V gene are MNHEY and SVGAGI.

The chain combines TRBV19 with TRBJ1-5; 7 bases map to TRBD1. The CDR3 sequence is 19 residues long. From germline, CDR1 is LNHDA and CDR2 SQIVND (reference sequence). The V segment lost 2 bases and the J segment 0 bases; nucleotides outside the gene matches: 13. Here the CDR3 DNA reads TGTGCCAGTAGTATACAACATGGGGACAGAAAGGTTAGCAATCAGCCCCAGCATTTT. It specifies CASSIQHGDRKVSNQPQHF.

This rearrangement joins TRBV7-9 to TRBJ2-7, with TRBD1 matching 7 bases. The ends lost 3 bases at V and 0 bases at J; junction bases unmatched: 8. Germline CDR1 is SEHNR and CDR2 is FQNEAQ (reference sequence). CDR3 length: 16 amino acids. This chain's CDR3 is CASSFAGQVSSYEQYF. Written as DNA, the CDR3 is TGTGCCAGCAGCTTTGCAGGACAGGTGAGCTCCTACGAGCAGTACTTC.

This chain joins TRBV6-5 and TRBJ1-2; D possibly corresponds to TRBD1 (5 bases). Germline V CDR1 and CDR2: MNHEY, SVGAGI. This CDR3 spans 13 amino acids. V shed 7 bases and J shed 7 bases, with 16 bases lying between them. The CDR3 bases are TGTGCCAGCACAACAAGAGCTAGGGGTGGCTACACCTTC. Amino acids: CASTTRARGGYTF.

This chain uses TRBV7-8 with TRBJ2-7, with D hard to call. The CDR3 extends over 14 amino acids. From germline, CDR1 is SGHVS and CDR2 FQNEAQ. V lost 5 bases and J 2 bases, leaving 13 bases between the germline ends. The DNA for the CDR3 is TGTGCCAGCAGCCCGCCTCACGGAGCCTACGAGCAGTACTTC. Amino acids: CASSPPHGAYEQYF.

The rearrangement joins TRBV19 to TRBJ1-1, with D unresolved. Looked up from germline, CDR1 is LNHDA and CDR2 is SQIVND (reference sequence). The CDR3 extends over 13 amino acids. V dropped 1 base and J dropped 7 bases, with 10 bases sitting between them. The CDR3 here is CASSIGPGGEAFF. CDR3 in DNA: TGTGCCAGTAGTATAGGGCCGGGAGGTGAAGCTTTCTTT.